The 3 T cell receptor gamma chains in this list originate from one sample, sequenced in a study of gamma delta lymphoproliferative disorders and STAT genes. TCRdb used CATT to re-call clones from the multiplex PCR reads. This sample has 1,500 to 2,000 gamma-chain clones; roughly 9.5% occur once, and the top ten carry roughly 25%. Genomic DNA from isolated PBMCs served as the sequencing template. Input material: blood. Source of these receptors: a human donor in good health.

By share, this clone counts as large (0.1 to 1%). Because the CDR3's place on the DNA is in doubt, the DNA is left out and the CDR3 is given as listed by TCRdb. The V segment is TRGV11, and no J call was made. TRGV11 is an ORF, with its function uncertain. The CDR3 sequence runs 17 residues, both termini included. The CDR3 loop is CTTVPAGLGPVSVIKTF.

By proportion, this clone is medium-sized. The rearrangement joins TRGV8 to TRGJ1 or TRGJ2. No J segment appears in TCRdb, so it was assigned here by matching the sequence to germline. J lost 8 bases, V lost 2 bases, and 9 bases had no gene match. The germline V gene has CDR1 VENAVY and CDR2 YDSYNSRV. The CDR3 runs 13 residues. The DNA for the CDR3 is TGTGCCACCTGGGATAAGGTATGGGATAAGAAACTCTTT. Its protein product is CATWDKVWDKKLF.

This clone ranks as medium-sized. This chain uses TRGV10 with TRGJ1 or TRGJ2. TCRdb supplies no J gene; here it was assigned by aligning the nucleotide sequence to germline. TRGV10 is an open reading frame whose function is uncertain. The CDR3 consists of 11 residues. Trimming cost V 8 bases and J 9 bases; bases outside gene matches: 8. The CDR3 protein is CAAWEKGKKLF. Written as DNA, the CDR3 is TGTGCTGCGTGGGAGAAGGGTAAGAAACTCTTT.